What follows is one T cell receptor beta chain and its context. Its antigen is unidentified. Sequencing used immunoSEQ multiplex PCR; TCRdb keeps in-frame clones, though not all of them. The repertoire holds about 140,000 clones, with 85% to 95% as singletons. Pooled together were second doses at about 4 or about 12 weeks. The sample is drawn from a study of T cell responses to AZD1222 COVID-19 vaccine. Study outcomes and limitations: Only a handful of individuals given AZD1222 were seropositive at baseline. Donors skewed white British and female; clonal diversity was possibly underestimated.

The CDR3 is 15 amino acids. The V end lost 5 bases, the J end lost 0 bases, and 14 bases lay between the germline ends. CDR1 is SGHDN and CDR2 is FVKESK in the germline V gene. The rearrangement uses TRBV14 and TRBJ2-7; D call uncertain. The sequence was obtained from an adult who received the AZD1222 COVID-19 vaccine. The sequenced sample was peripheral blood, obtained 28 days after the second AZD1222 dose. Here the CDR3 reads CASSKIRAPSYEQYF. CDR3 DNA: TGTGCCAGCAGCAAAATCCGGGCCCCCTCCTACGAGCAGTACTTC.